Listed below are T cell receptor beta chains from one sample, sequenced in a study of post-analysis software for immune sequencing data. In TCRdb, the PCR reads were re-called with MiXCR into one record per CDR3 protein. The sample has about 820,000 distinct CDR3 sequences; under 70% are singletons. Sequencing used blood. These receptors all come from a girl between 5 and 17 years old with multiple sclerosis. The CDR3 runs from the conserved cysteine through the conserved F or W. D genes are given only for firm matches. Size values are once, few and many counts, or a class for expanded clones, and some rows have none.

D: TRBD2; J: TRBJ2-1; size: NA; V: TRBV12-3/TRBV12-4; CDR3: CASSSSSGGASEQFF
D: NA; J: TRBJ2-2; size: NA; V: TRBV19; CDR3: CASSPGANTGELFF
D: TRBD2; J: TRBJ2-1; size: NA; V: TRBV20-1; CDR3: CSAGGLAGGQVYEQFF
D: NA; J: TRBJ2-6; size: few; V: TRBV5-1; CDR3: CASSVGALSGANVLTF
D: NA; J: TRBJ2-7; size: NA; V: TRBV27; CDR3: CASSLSAGRYEQYF
D: TRBD2; J: TRBJ2-1; size: NA; V: TRBV20-1; CDR3: CSVGGRGYNEQFF
D: NA; J: TRBJ2-6; size: NA; V: TRBV6-2/TRBV6-3; CDR3: CARRSGANVLTF
D: TRBD1; J: TRBJ2-7; size: NA; V: TRBV15; CDR3: CATSRFFIGTGDDEQYF
D: TRBD2; J: TRBJ2-5; size: NA; V: TRBV3-1; CDR3: CASSQGPLADKETQYF
D: NA; J: TRBJ2-1; size: few; V: TRBV20-1; CDR3: CSARDRAFRGNEQFF
D: TRBD2; J: TRBJ2-5; size: few; V: TRBV6-1; CDR3: CASSPGTSGNSQETQYF
D: TRBD1; J: TRBJ1-2; size: NA; V: TRBV12-3/TRBV12-4; CDR3: CASSWGQGIYGYTF
D: TRBD1; J: TRBJ1-2; size: few; V: TRBV27; CDR3: CASSFRQGNYGYTF
D: NA; J: TRBJ1-6; size: NA; V: TRBV12-3/TRBV12-4; CDR3: CASSLARGNNSPLHF
D: TRBD1; J: TRBJ1-2; size: NA; V: TRBV7-2; CDR3: CASSPGTGGSGYTF
D: NA; J: TRBJ1-2; size: NA; V: TRBV20-1; CDR3: CSARLNYGYTF
D: TRBD1; J: TRBJ1-4; size: NA; V: TRBV29-1; CDR3: CSVGDRTGPTNEKLFF
D: NA; J: TRBJ2-7; size: few; V: TRBV20-1; CDR3: CSATTASSSYEQYF
D: TRBD1; J: TRBJ1-2; size: NA; V: TRBV10-3; CDR3: CAISVGQGRDGYTF
D: NA; J: TRBJ2-7; size: NA; V: TRBV7-3; CDR3: CASSLRSGSVYEQYF
D: NA; J: TRBJ2-1; size: NA; V: TRBV29-1; CDR3: CSVEDGIRMDNEQFF
D: TRBD1; J: TRBJ1-2; size: few; V: TRBV4-1; CDR3: CASSQVGQGGGYTF
D: NA; J: TRBJ2-1; size: NA; V: TRBV29-1; CDR3: CSVESPGYNEQFF
D: NA; J: TRBJ2-3; size: NA; V: TRBV5-1; CDR3: CAGSFSPDTQYF